These 30 T cell receptor beta chains were all obtained from the same sample, sequenced in a study of cytomegalovirus exposure and HLA in healthy donors. Measured with immunoSEQ multiplex PCR; TCRdb has only the in-frame clones, and not every one. In the table there are approximately 170,000 clones, around 85% of which are singletons. Sequencing was done on a sample of PBMCs. Receptors originate from a man between 18 and 35 years old in good health and CMV-seropositive.

The V and J genes are TRBV7-9 and TRBJ1-1, with 7 bases matching TRBD1. Losses at the gene ends were 6 bases for V and 1 base for J; bases not matched to a gene: 8. The CDR3 has 15 amino acids. Per the germline V gene, CDR1 is SEHNR and CDR2 is FQNEAQ (reference sequence). The CDR3 nucleotides read TGTGCCAGCAGTGAGACGGGACAGCGGAACACTGAAGCTTTCTTT. Amino acid sequence: CASSETGQRNTEAFF.

The chain carries TRBV2 and TRBJ1-1; D may be TRBD1 (6 bases). There are 13 residues in the CDR3. Germline V CDR1 and CDR2: SNHLY, FYNNEI. The V end was cut by 5 bases, the J end by 2 bases, with 9 bases between. For the CDR3, the DNA is TGTGCCAGCAGTTTACAGGGAAACACTGAAGCTTTCTTT. Amino acid sequence: CASSLQGNTEAFF.

This rearrangement joins TRBV11-3 to TRBJ2-5, with D unclear. V dropped 8 bases and J dropped 5 bases, with 12 bases sitting between them. Germline CDR1 reads SGHNT; CDR2 reads YENEEA. The CDR3 spans 12 residues. CDR3 residues: CASARVSETQYF. In DNA, the CDR3 is TGTGCCAGCGCTCGAGTATCCGAGACCCAGTACTTC.

The chain joins TRBV27 to TRBJ1-1, with 7 bases lining up with TRBD1. In germline, CDR1 is MNHEY, CDR2 SMNVEV (reference sequence). The CDR3 loop spans 19 amino acids. V shed 2 bases, J shed 3 bases, and the junction held 18 bases outside the gene matches. CDR3 region: CASSLVSPDRQESDTEAFF. The CDR3 nucleotides are TGTGCCAGCAGTTTAGTCTCTCCGGACAGGCAAGAAAGTGACACTGAAGCTTTCTTT.

The chain carries TRBV5-6 and TRBJ1-4; D perhaps matches TRBD1 (6 bases). Germline V CDR1 and CDR2: SGHDT, YYEEEE. V was clipped by 0 bases and J by 4 bases, with 10 bases between them. This CDR3 is 15 amino acids long. Here the CDR3 reads CASSLDRENNEKLFF. CDR3 nucleotides: TGTGCCAGCAGCTTGGACAGGGAAAATAATGAAAAACTGTTTTTT.

This rearrangement joins TRBV6-1 to TRBJ1-5; D perhaps matches TRBD1 (5 bases). The germline gives CDR1 MNHNS, CDR2 SASEGT. V dropped 1 base and J dropped 2 bases, with 6 bases sitting between them. There are 14 residues in the CDR3. CDR3 sequence: CASSEGGGNQPQHF. The CDR3 DNA reads as TGTGCCAGCAGTGAAGGGGGCGGCAATCAGCCCCAGCATTTT.

The count of this clone is one. This sample also contains other DNA sequences that code for the same CDR3. This chain links TRBV6-5 with TRBJ1-1; TRBD1 matches at 8 bases. This CDR3 region has 14 residues. Trimming removed 6 bases from V and 4 bases from J; junction bases left unmatched: 7. Germline V gives CDR1 MNHEY, CDR2 SVGAGI. The CDR3, as DNA: TGTGCCAGCAGGGCACAGGGGGTTGGCACTGAAGCTTTCTTT. It translates to CASRAQGVGTEAFF.

The DNA for the CDR3 is TGTGCCAGCAGCTTCTCCACAGGCGGCAATCAGCCCCAGCATTTT. It specifies CASSFSTGGNQPQHF. This chain joins TRBV5-6 and TRBJ1-5; a weak D match, TRBD1 (5 bases). V was trimmed by 2 bases and J by 2 bases, leaving 11 bases between them. The CDR3 covers 15 residues. The germline CDR1 and CDR2 sequences are SGHDT and YYEEEE.

Concerning this clone itself: Other DNA sequences of this sample code for an identical CDR3. CDR3 DNA: TGTGCCAGCAGCGTAGAAGATAGCGGGAGTTACGAGCAGTACTTC. Translating it yields CASSVEDSGSYEQYF. The chain has TRBV9 and TRBJ2-7, with 9 bases identical to TRBD2. This CDR3 has 15 residues. Trimming at V came to 0 bases and at J to 4 bases, leaving 5 bases not matched to a gene. The germline V gene encodes CDR1 SGDLS and CDR2 YYNGEE.

The chain employs TRBV13 and TRBJ1-3; 8 bases agree with TRBD1. This CDR3 comprises 14 residues. Germline CDR1 is PRHDT and CDR2 is FYEKMQ (reference sequence). The trim removed 5 bases at V and 4 bases at J, leaving 4 bases unmatched. The DNA of the CDR3 is TGTGCCAGCAGCGCCGGGACAGGCGGAAACACCATATATTTT. Translating gives CASSAGTGGNTIYF.

The sample holds one count of this clone. The chain recombines TRBV6-5 with TRBJ2-5; D is uncertain. Germline CDR1 is MNHEY and CDR2 is SVGAGI. This CDR3 spans 15 amino acids. V was shortened by 5 bases and J by 2 bases, with 15 bases between the two germline ends. The CDR3 here is CASSRVPAYQETQYF. DNA for the CDR3: TGTGCCAGCAGTCGGGTGCCTGCTTATCAAGAGACCCAGTACTTC.

The rearrangement links TRBV6-5 to TRBJ2-7; D is perhaps TRBD2 (6 bases). This CDR3 region has 13 residues. The V gene lost 2 bases and the J gene lost 9 bases, with 14 bases spanning the gap. Looked up from germline, CDR1 is MNHEY and CDR2 is SVGAGI. CDR3 residues: CASSYPGGSTQYF. The DNA of the CDR3 is TGTGCCAGCAGTTACCCCGGAGGGTCGACGCAGTACTTC.

The chain is built from TRBV6-6 and TRBJ2-4, with D perhaps TRBD2 (5 bases). The CDR3 totals 15 residues. V lost 5 bases to trimming and J lost 0 bases, with 11 bases between them. Germline CDR1 reads MNHNY; CDR2 reads SVGAGI (reference sequence). The CDR3 DNA is TGTGCCAGCAGTCTCGAGGGAGAAGCCAAAAACATTCAGTACTTC. Its translation is CASSLEGEAKNIQYF.

The chain uses TRBV11-2 and TRBJ2-1; 11 nucleotides align to TRBD2. With V trimmed by 6 bases and J by 4 bases, 8 bases remained unmatched. The CDR3 covers 16 residues. The V gene's germline CDR1 is SGHAT and CDR2 FQNNGV. CDR3 sequence: CASRNTGTSGYNEQFF. For the CDR3, the DNA is TGTGCCAGCAGGAATACCGGGACTAGCGGATACAATGAGCAGTTCTTC.

This clone was detected only a few times. The chain couples TRBV2 to TRBJ1-2; tentatively, D is TRBD1 (5 bases). V dropped 7 bases and J dropped 4 bases, with 10 bases sitting between them. The CDR3 is 12 residues long. Germline CDR1 reads SNHLY; CDR2 reads FYNNEI. The DNA of the CDR3 is TGTGCCAGCACCTTAGGGGCCTATGGCTACACCTTC. This gives the protein CASTLGAYGYTF.

This chain uses TRBV5-4 with TRBJ2-3, with 8 bases aligning to TRBD1. The CDR3 totals 17 residues. Germline V gene data show CDR1 as SGHNT and CDR2 as YYREEE (reference sequence). J lost 1 base, V lost 4 bases, and 11 bases had no gene match. The CDR3 DNA reads as TGTGCCAGCAGCGGATCGGAGACAGGGGTAGGCACAGATACGCAGTATTTT. Protein product: CASSGSETGVGTDTQYF.

The rearrangement joins TRBV6-1 to TRBJ2-1, with TRBD1 identical over 7 bases. V gave up 5 bases and J gave up 10 bases; unmatched junction bases: 8. The CDR3 is made up of 13 amino acids. Looked up from germline, CDR1 is MNHNS and CDR2 is SASEGT. CDR3: CASSPGGIDEQFF. In DNA, the CDR3 is TGTGCCAGCAGTCCAGGGGGAATTGACGAGCAGTTCTTC.

J is TRBJ1-4 and V is TRBV7-9; D gene ambiguous. Trimming removed 5 bases at V and 7 bases at J, with 14 bases between. CDR3 length: 14 amino acids. The germline gives CDR1 SEHNR, CDR2 FQNEAQ (reference sequence). For the CDR3, the DNA is TGTGCCAGCAGCGCTAGCGCTTTACGTGAAAAACTGTTTTTT. Its translation is CASSASALREKLFF.

The rearrangement uses TRBV28 and TRBJ1-2; D remains unclear. Germline V gene sequence: CDR1 MDHEN, CDR2 SYDVKM. This CDR3 region has 15 residues. The V and J ends lost 3 bases and 3 bases respectively, with 14 bases between them. This CDR3 reads CASSFRGVGDYGYTF. The CDR3 bases are TGTGCCAGCAGTTTCCGGGGAGTCGGAGACTATGGCTACACCTTC.

CDR3 region: CASSPPGIQGETQYF. CDR3 nucleotides: TGTGCCAGCTCACCCCCCGGCATCCAGGGGGAGACCCAGTACTTC. The chain employs TRBV18 and TRBJ2-5, with D possibly TRBD1 on 6 matching bases. Looked up from germline, CDR1 is KGHSH and CDR2 is LQKENI. The CDR3 spans 15 residues. Trimming left V 3 bases short and J 5 bases short, with 16 bases between.

The chain employs TRBV30 and TRBJ2-7; 7 nucleotides agree with TRBD2. The CDR3 covers 12 residues. V trimming: 5 bases; J trimming: 2 bases; junction bases outside the gene matches: 3. The V gene's germline CDR1 is GTSNPN and CDR2 SVGIG (reference sequence). CDR3 protein: CAWGGVTYEQYF. DNA for the CDR3: TGTGCCTGGGGGGGGGTCACCTACGAGCAGTACTTC.

The CDR3 DNA sequence: TGTGCCAGCAGCTTAGGTGACTCCTCCTACGAGCAGTACTTC. Its protein product is CASSLGDSSYEQYF. J is TRBJ2-7 and V is TRBV11-2, with D unclear. This CDR3 has 14 residues. V lost 1 base and J 0 bases, leaving 7 bases between the germline ends. Germline V gives CDR1 SGHAT, CDR2 FQNNGV.

The V call is TRBV7-9, the J call TRBJ1-2, with 8 bases fitting TRBD1. The length of the CDR3 is 15 residues. J was trimmed by 3 bases and V by 5 bases; bases with no gene match: 8. From germline, CDR1 is SEHNR and CDR2 FQNEAQ (reference sequence). CDR3 in DNA: TGTGCCAGCAGCCCCCGGACAGGGACGTACTATGGCTACACCTTC. It codes for CASSPRTGTYYGYTF.

The chain has TRBV9 and TRBJ2-1; perhaps TRBD2 as D (6 bases). The V and J ends lost 3 bases and 5 bases respectively, with 12 bases between them. The V gene's germline CDR1 is SGDLS and CDR2 YYNGEE. The CDR3 has 14 amino acids. CDR3 region: CASSGLGSNNEQFF. CDR3 nucleotide sequence: TGTGCCAGCAGCGGACTAGGATCGAACAATGAGCAGTTCTTC.

The chain combines TRBV28 with TRBJ1-4; TRBD1 is a possible D gene (5 bases). The CDR3 is made up of 14 amino acids. V gave up 5 bases and J gave up 3 bases, with 10 bases separating them. From germline, CDR1 is MDHEN and CDR2 SYDVKM. The CDR3 DNA reads as TGTGCCAGCAGTCGACAGCCGTCTAATGAAAAACTGTTTTTT. Its translation is CASSRQPSNEKLFF.

The chain links TRBV5-1 to TRBJ1-4; D remains unclear. Trimming stripped 4 bases from V and 3 bases from J, with 7 bases between. Per the germline V gene, CDR1 is SGHRS and CDR2 is YFSETQ. CDR3 length equals 13 residues. CDR3 protein: CASSPGSNEKLFF. CDR3 DNA sequence: TGCGCCAGCAGCCCGGGGTCTAATGAAAAACTGTTTTTT.

The DNA of the CDR3 is TGCAGCGTTGATTCCGTCCTTGAAGCTTTCTTT. This encodes CSVDSVLEAFF. The chain has TRBV29-1 and TRBJ1-1; no firm D call. V lost 3 bases, J lost 7 bases, and 9 bases lay in between. Germline lookup yields CDR1 SQVTM and CDR2 ANQGSEA. The CDR3 consists of 11 residues.

This rearrangement joins TRBV5-1 to TRBJ1-2; 8 nucleotides align to TRBD1. The CDR3 is made up of 13 amino acids. V lost 4 bases, J lost 7 bases, and 6 bases stayed unmatched. The V gene's germline CDR1 is SGHRS and CDR2 YFSETQ. The CDR3 DNA is TGCGCCAGCAGCACAGGACAGGGTGGTGGCTACACCTTC. Translating gives CASSTGQGGGYTF.

This clone occurred a few times. V usage is TRBV27 and J usage is TRBJ2-2; D is perhaps TRBD1 (6 bases). Germline loops: CDR1 MNHEY, CDR2 SMNVEV (reference sequence). CDR3 size: 14 residues. Trimming cost V 9 bases and J 1 base, with 12 bases left between them. The chain's CDR3 is CASTGGLNTGELFF. The CDR3 DNA is TGTGCCAGTACTGGGGGCTTGAACACCGGGGAGCTGTTTTTT.

CDR3 coding DNA: TGCGCCAGCAGCTCAGGACAGGGGATGGATACGCAGTATTTT. Translating gives CASSSGQGMDTQYF. V gene TRBV5-1 combines with J gene TRBJ2-3, with 9 bases identical to TRBD1. The junction had 5 bases not matched to a gene; V was cut back by 3 bases and J by 6 bases. Germline CDR1 SGHRS, CDR2 YFSETQ. CDR3 length: 14 residues.